The entry below gives a single T cell receptor (beta chain) sequence along with its context. Some clones are missing from TCRdb's copy, which holds only in-frame ones; the method was immunoSEQ multiplex PCR. Among 27,000 or so clones listed, roughly 86% were seen once. Trimming removed 3 bases from V and 5 bases from J; junction bases left unmatched: 7. Looked up from germline, CDR1 is LGHNA and CDR2 is YSLEER. CDR3 size: 15 residues. This sample was taken from a study of early stage breast cancer tumors. V gene TRBV4-3 combines with J gene TRBJ1-2; 9 nucleotides line up with TRBD1. Sequencing was done on a sample of blood. This clonotype was obtained from a person aged 45-60 years with breast cancer. DNA for the CDR3: TGCGCCAGCAGCCAGAGGGACAGGGTTCAATATGGCTACACCTTC. As protein: CASSQRDRVQYGYTF.